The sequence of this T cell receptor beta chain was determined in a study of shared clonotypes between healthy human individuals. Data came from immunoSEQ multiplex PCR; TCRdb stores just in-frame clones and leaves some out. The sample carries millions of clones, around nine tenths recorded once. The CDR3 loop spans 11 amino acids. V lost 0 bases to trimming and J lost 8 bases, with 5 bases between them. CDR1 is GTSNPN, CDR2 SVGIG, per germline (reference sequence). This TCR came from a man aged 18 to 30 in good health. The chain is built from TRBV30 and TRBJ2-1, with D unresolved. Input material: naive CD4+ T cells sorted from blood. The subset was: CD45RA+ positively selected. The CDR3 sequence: CAWSVPHEQFF. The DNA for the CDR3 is TGTGCCTGGAGTGTTCCGCATGAGCAGTTCTTC.